These T cell receptor beta chains were read from a single sample in a study of breast tumors, draining lymph nodes, adjacent tissues. TCRdb re-called the multiplex PCR reads with MiXCR, one entry per CDR3 protein. The table lists about 140,000 distinct CDR3 sequences, about 30% of them singletons. The sample comprised axillary lymph node tissue. The receptors originated from a female donor with breast cancer. Some clones in this sample may be carry-over from other donors' samples. Both conserved end residues are part of each CDR3. The order of the fields is D gene, V gene, clone size, J gene, CDR3 protein, CDR3 DNA. D genes are given only for firm matches. Size is stated for part of the rows, as once, few or many counts, or as a class when the clone is expanded.

.	TRBV7-2	many	TRBJ1-2	CASSLALNMQGIGYTF	TGTGCCAGCAGCTTAGCCCTGAACATGCAGGGGATTGGCTACACCTTC
.	TRBV5-1	many	TRBJ1-2	CASSRGAVNYGYTF	TGCGCCAGCAGCAGGGGGGCAGTTAACTATGGCTACACCTTC
TRBD1	TRBV6-5	few	TRBJ1-1	CASRITGAHTEAFF	TGTGCCAGCAGGATTACAGGGGCGCACACTGAAGCTTTCTTT
.	TRBV7-6	many	TRBJ1-1	CASSLVSAGTEAFF	TGTGCCAGCAGCTTAGTGTCGGCGGGCACTGAAGCTTTCTTT
TRBD2	TRBV24-1	many	TRBJ2-3	CATSDFSGGFDTQYF	TGTGCCACCAGTGATTTTAGCGGGGGGTTTGATACGCAGTATTTT
.	TRBV20-1	many	TRBJ1-2	CSAYRINYGYTF	TGCAGTGCTTACCGGATAAACTATGGCTACACCTTC
.	TRBV12-5	many	TRBJ1-5	CASGLVLSEPQHF	TGTGCTAGTGGTTTGGTACTGAGTGAGCCCCAGCATTTT
.	TRBV2	many	TRBJ2-5	CASSEGGVETQYF	TGTGCCAGCAGTGAAGGGGGCGTGGAGACCCAGTACTTC
.	TRBV9	.	TRBJ1-1	CASSPGDLWQGDTEAFF	TGTGCCAGCAGCCCGGGGGACCTATGGCAAGGAGACACTGAAGCTTTCTTT
TRBD1	TRBV4-1	.	TRBJ2-7	CASSQGTGDSYEQYF	TGCGCCAGCAGCCAAGGGACAGGGGACTCCTACGAGCAGTACTTC
.	TRBV5-1	.	TRBJ1-3	CASSSRPAWSTIYF	TGCGCCAGCAGCTCACGGCCGGCCTGGAGCACCATATATTTT
TRBD2	TRBV7-4	.	TRBJ2-3	CASSRGRAGGLPDTQYF	TGTGCCAGCTCCCGGGGGCGAGCGGGGGGGCTACCAGATACGCAGTATTTT
TRBD1	TRBV11-2	many	TRBJ2-5	CASSLNSRGLWETQYF	TGTGCCAGCAGCTTAAACTCCAGGGGGCTGTGGGAGACCCAGTACTTC
TRBD1	TRBV12-3/TRBV12-4	many	TRBJ2-7	CASRDGQGGSYEQYF	TGTGCCAGCAGAGACGGACAGGGCGGCTCCTACGAGCAGTACTTC
.	TRBV11-1	many	TRBJ2-3	CASSFAWPDTQYF	TGTGCCAGCAGTTTTGCATGGCCAGATACGCAGTATTTT
.	TRBV6-5	many	TRBJ2-7	CASSSRGLLYEQYF	TGTGCCAGCAGTTCCAGGGGTCTTTTGTACGAGCAGTACTTC
.	TRBV20-1	many	TRBJ1-5	CSAKTPYSNQPQHF	TGCAGTGCTAAGACCCCGTATAGCAATCAGCCCCAGCATTTT
.	TRBV12-3/TRBV12-4	many	TRBJ1-4	CASSLSLRGQTLGGNEKLFF	TGTGCCAGCAGTTTATCCCTTCGGGGCCAGACCCTCGGGGGTAATGAAAAACTGTTTTTT
TRBD2	TRBV14	many	TRBJ2-1	CASSLAGGPNEQFF	TGTGCCAGCAGCCTAGCGGGGGGGCCTAATGAGCAGTTCTTC
TRBD1	TRBV19	many	TRBJ1-3	CATYRQGSGNTIYF	TGTGCCACCTATCGACAGGGCTCTGGAAACACCATATATTTT
.	TRBV7-6	many	TRBJ1-2	CASSDGGYGYTF	TGTGCCAGCAGCGACGGAGGCTATGGCTACACCTTC
.	TRBV5-5	many	TRBJ1-5	CASSLGGGQPQHF	TGTGCCAGCAGCTTGGGGGGGGGTCAGCCCCAGCATTTT
TRBD2	TRBV27	many	TRBJ2-1	CASSAGLAFNEQFF	TGTGCCAGCAGTGCGGGACTAGCGTTCAATGAGCAGTTCTTC
TRBD1	TRBV15	many	TRBJ2-7	CATSIGQESSYEQYF	TGTGCCACCAGCATAGGACAGGAGAGCTCCTACGAGCAGTACTTC
TRBD1	TRBV6-6	.	TRBJ1-6	CASSHSIYSGTGYSVPLHF	TGTGCCAGCAGTCACTCGATATATTCCGGGACAGGGTACTCGGTGCCCCTCCACTTT
.	TRBV11-1	many	TRBJ2-6	CASSPGGRSGANVLTF	TGTGCCAGCTCTCCAGGAGGGCGCTCTGGGGCCAACGTCCTGACTTTC
.	TRBV27	few	TRBJ1-3	CASSLGIGTTYKRSGNTIYF	TGTGCCAGCAGTTTAGGGATCGGGACAACCTACAAAAGGTCTGGAAACACCATATATTTT
TRBD1	TRBV5-6	many	TRBJ1-2	CASSLGGQSNYGYTF	TGTGCCAGCAGCTTGGGGGGACAGAGTAACTATGGCTACACCTTC
.	TRBV27	few	TRBJ1-5	CASSQTGSGNQPQHF	TGTGCCAGCAGCCAGACGGGGTCGGGCAATCAGCCCCAGCATTTT
TRBD1	TRBV28	.	TRBJ2-2	CASRDPTGTGVTGELFF	TGTGCCAGCAGGGATCCGACCGGGACAGGGGTCACCGGGGAGCTGTTTTTT
TRBD1	TRBV29-1	.	TRBJ1-4	CSVEGTGDEKPFF	TGCAGCGTTGAAGGTACAGGGGATGAAAAACCGTTTTTT
TRBD1	TRBV30	few	TRBJ1-1	CAWSGGTDTEAFF	TGTGCCTGGAGTGGCGGGACAGACACTGAAGCTTTCTTT
.	TRBV7-9	.	TRBJ1-2	CASSQGNTEANYGYTF	TGTGCCAGCAGCCAAGGGAACACTGAAGCTAACTATGGCTACACCTTC